This TCR beta chain originates from a study of cytomegalovirus exposure and HLA in healthy donors. On the study more broadly: Later, an analysis reported that the 130 or so validation repertoires had used the same platform as the roughly 700 first-cohort repertoires. Study results and caveats: Most TCRs appeared rarely, but some public TCRs recurred in many donors. In vitro checks showed that three CMV-associated chains really do target CMV antigens.

With respect to this clone: Its antigen remains unidentified.

The method was immunoSEQ multiplex PCR; TCRdb's version includes in-frame clones alone and lacks a portion of them. The data show fewer than 400,000 clones, 86% seen once. This clonotype was obtained from a woman younger than 35 in good health and CMV-seronegative. Sequencing was done on a sample of PBMCs.

CDR3 DNA sequence: TGTGCCAGTAGTTCGGGCGGGAGTTTTGCCTACGAGCAGTACTTC. It encodes CASSSGGSFAYEQYF. V and J are TRBV19 and TRBJ2-7; 7 bases line up with TRBD2. This CDR3 spans 15 amino acids. V lost 5 bases, J lost 2 bases, and 9 bases stayed unmatched. The germline V gene encodes CDR1 LNHDA and CDR2 SQIVND (reference sequence).